This entry lists 31 T cell receptor beta chains sequenced from one sample in a study of blood T cell repertoires in COVID-19 (dated by TCRdb to the early 2020s). To prepare the library, the immunoSEQ multiplex PCR assay was applied. TCRdb holds this immuneACCESS table with in-frame rearrangements only. Some clones are missing; in checked studies, unresolved V genes explain under half, and the rest has no known cause. Across this sample there are over 150,000 clones, with under 85% seen only once. The top ten clonotypes cover about 7% of the sample. Input material: peripheral blood. Source of these receptors: a human donor in a cohort sampled during active COVID-19.

This rearrangement joins TRBV4-1 to TRBJ1-4; 8 bases match TRBD1. The germline CDR1 and CDR2 sequences are MGHRA and YSYEKL. This CDR3 is 16 amino acids long. V shed 3 bases, J shed 4 bases, and the junction held 7 bases outside the gene matches. The CDR3 reads CASSHFPGQDNEKLFF. CDR3 in DNA: TGCGCCAGCAGCCACTTCCCGGGACAGGATAATGAAAAACTGTTTTTT.

V and J are TRBV3-1 (or the pseudogene TRBV3-2) and TRBJ2-5; 9 bases line up with TRBD1. CDR3 length: 19 residues. V lost 1 base, J lost 2 bases, and 14 bases stayed unmatched. CDR1 and CDR2 from the germline V gene are LGHDT and YNNKEL (reference sequence). The DNA of the CDR3 is TGTGCCAGCAGCCAAGTGGGACAGGGCTGGTCGGTGAGGCAAGAGACCCAGTACTTC. Translating gives CASSQVGQGWSVRQETQYF.

The rearrangement joins TRBV19 to TRBJ1-5; D unclear. The V end lost 3 bases, the J end lost 4 bases, and 4 bases lay between the germline ends. The CDR3 contains 12 residues. Germline CDR1 and CDR2: LNHDA and SQIVND (reference sequence). The CDR3 region is CASSIRNQPQHF. The CDR3 DNA reads as TGTGCCAGTAGTATCCGGAATCAGCCCCAGCATTTT.

The rearrangement uses TRBV15 and TRBJ1-1; TRBD1 is a possible D gene (6 bases). The CDR3 sequence is 18 residues long. The V gene lost 7 bases and the J gene lost 0 bases, with 24 bases spanning the gap. CDR1 is LNHNV and CDR2 is YYDKDF in the germline V gene (reference sequence). The CDR3 DNA reads as TGTGCCACCACCATCTACCCCGGACAGCACTATCTGAACACTGAAGCTTTCTTT. Translating gives CATTIYPGQHYLNTEAFF.

The chain links TRBV5-1 to TRBJ2-5, with a tentative D call TRBD2 (6 bases). The CDR3 loop spans 14 amino acids. CDR1 SGHRS and CDR2 YFSETQ come from the germline V gene. V was clipped by 0 bases and J by 2 bases, with 8 bases between them. The CDR3 region is CASSLDAGQETQYF. Written as DNA, the CDR3 is TGCGCCAGCAGCTTGGACGCGGGACAAGAGACCCAGTACTTC.

This clone was recorded a few times. The V gene is TRBV7-9, the J gene TRBJ2-1; 7 nucleotides align to TRBD1. CDR1 is SEHNR and CDR2 is FQNEAQ in the germline V gene (reference sequence). The length of the CDR3 is 16 residues. The V segment lost 0 bases and the J segment 4 bases; nucleotides outside the gene matches: 6. The CDR3, as DNA: TGTGCCAGCAGCTTAGCGGGACAGAGTTATTACAATGAGCAGTTCTTC. Protein: CASSLAGQSYYNEQFF.

The V call is TRBV5-1, the J call TRBJ2-5, with 11 bases aligning to TRBD1. From germline, CDR1 is SGHRS and CDR2 YFSETQ. Trimming cost V 4 bases and J 0 bases; bases outside gene matches: 5. The CDR3 loop spans 16 amino acids. CDR3 coding DNA: TGCGCCAGCAGCGGTGGGACAGGGGGGTACCAAGAGACCCAGTACTTC. Its translation is CASSGGTGGYQETQYF.

A single count supports this clone. This chain connects TRBV15 to TRBJ1-2; D unclear. V lost 1 base to trimming and J lost 4 bases, with 10 bases between them. The germline V gene encodes CDR1 LNHNV and CDR2 YYDKDF (reference sequence). This CDR3 spans 14 amino acids. The CDR3 sequence: CATSRGSGLYGYTF. The CDR3 DNA sequence: TGTGCCACCAGCAGAGGGTCAGGCCTCTATGGCTACACCTTC.

The chain is built from TRBV2 and TRBJ1-1; no clear D. Trimming removed 8 bases at V and 1 base at J, with 20 bases between. The CDR3 length is 16 residues. Germline V gene sequence: CDR1 SNHLY, CDR2 FYNNEI. This chain's CDR3 is CASGGQGRLPNTEAFF. CDR3 in DNA: TGTGCCAGCGGAGGTCAAGGAAGGTTACCGAACACTGAAGCTTTCTTT.

V usage is TRBV29-1 and J usage is TRBJ2-1, with D perhaps matching TRBD1 (8 bases). The ends were cut back, 7 bases at V and 6 bases at J, with 16 bases in the middle. This CDR3 has 13 amino acids. Germline V lookup: CDR1 SQVTM, CDR2 ANQGSEA. CDR3 nucleotide sequence: TGCAGCGCCAGGACAGGGAGGGGCAATGAGCAGTTCTTC. Its translation: CSARTGRGNEQFF.

This clone was detected only a few times. This chain links TRBV5-1 with TRBJ2-3, with D hard to call. From germline, CDR1 is SGHRS and CDR2 YFSETQ. This CDR3 is built from 15 residues. V shed 6 bases and J shed 1 base, with 15 bases lying between them. The CDR3 sequence: CASKASGFGTDTQYF. The CDR3 region has the DNA TGCGCCAGCAAGGCTAGTGGTTTCGGCACAGATACGCAGTATTTT.

The chain is built from TRBV5-5 and TRBJ1-1; 7 nucleotides line up with TRBD1. The CDR3 runs to 12 residues. Germline V CDR1 and CDR2: SGHKS, YYEKEE (reference sequence). The J segment lost 5 bases and the V segment lost 8 bases, leaving 6 bases of the junction unmatched. This chain's CDR3 is CASTTGLTEAFF. The CDR3 DNA reads as TGTGCCAGTACGACAGGGCTGACTGAAGCTTTCTTT.

J is TRBJ1-2 and V is TRBV29-1, with 12 bases fitting TRBD1. J lost 7 bases, V lost 6 bases, and 21 bases had no gene match. From germline, CDR1 is SQVTM and CDR2 ANQGSEA. This CDR3 is built from 18 residues. As DNA, the CDR3 is TGCAGCGTGGCTATCGGGACAGGGGGCGCCCAGACGGGTTTTGGCTACACCTTC. Its protein is CSVAIGTGGAQTGFGYTF.

This clone was observed a few times. The chain has TRBV7-9 and TRBJ1-1, with D possibly matching TRBD1 (6 bases). Germline V CDR1 and CDR2: SEHNR, FQNEAQ (reference sequence). With 8 bases removed from V and 0 bases from J, the gap between germline ends came to 10 bases. The CDR3 consists of 13 residues. Here the CDR3 reads CASLTGLNTEAFF. The CDR3 DNA follows: TGTGCCAGCCTGACAGGATTGAACACTGAAGCTTTCTTT.

This rearrangement joins TRBV19 to TRBJ1-2; possibly TRBD1 for D (6 bases). The CDR3 length is 13 residues. Germline-derived CDR1 and CDR2 are LNHDA and SQIVND (reference sequence). Trimming cost V 4 bases and J 4 bases, with 10 bases left between them. CDR3 loop: CASSRDIGYGYTF. In DNA form, the CDR3 reads TGTGCCAGTAGTAGGGACATCGGCTATGGCTACACCTTC.

The V and J genes are TRBV6-6 and TRBJ2-3; TRBD2 aligns across 8 bases. Unmatched junction bases numbered 11, after V lost 6 bases and J lost 6 bases. The CDR3 is 15 residues long. CDR1 MNHNY and CDR2 SVGAGI come from the germline V gene (reference sequence). CDR3 in DNA: TGTGCCAGCAGCGCGGGACTCGGGAGGGGGGATACGCAGTATTTT. It encodes CASSAGLGRGDTQYF.

The V gene is TRBV27, the J gene TRBJ2-1, with 12 bases identical to TRBD1. The CDR3 runs to 18 residues. J lost 4 bases, V lost 4 bases, and 11 bases had no gene match. CDR1 and CDR2 (germline): MNHEY, SMNVEV (reference sequence). The CDR3 sequence is CASSSPGTGGPGYNEQFF. Here the CDR3 DNA reads TGTGCCAGCAGTTCGCCCGGGACAGGGGGCCCAGGGTACAATGAGCAGTTCTTC.

This clone was recorded once. The genes are TRBV19 and TRBJ2-7, with D maybe TRBD1 (5 bases). Trimming took off 2 bases at V and 5 bases at J, with 10 bases between the two ends. The germline V gene encodes CDR1 LNHDA and CDR2 SQIVND (reference sequence). This CDR3 spans 13 amino acids. The CDR3 DNA is TGTGCCAGTAGTATACAGGGTCGAAACGAGCAGTACTTC. Encoded protein: CASSIQGRNEQYF. The entire variable domain, with the rest obtained from reference TRBV19 and TRBJ2-7, is as follows: DGGITQSPKYLFRKEGQNVTLSCEQNLNHDAMYWYRQDPGQGLRLIYYSQIVNDFQKGDIAEGYSVSREKKESFPLTVTSAQKNPTAFYLCASSIQGRNEQYFGPGTRLTVT.

The chain couples TRBV19 to TRBJ1-1, with D possibly TRBD1 on 6 matching bases. CDR1 LNHDA and CDR2 SQIVND come from the germline V gene (reference sequence). The CDR3 spans 14 residues. Trimming removed 3 bases at V and 3 bases at J, with 11 bases between. In nucleotides, the CDR3 is TGTGCCAGTAGTATCAGCAGGGGATACACTGAAGCTTTCTTT. Its translation is CASSISRGYTEAFF.

The V call is TRBV27, the J call TRBJ1-1; 7 nucleotides align to TRBD1. The trim removed 5 bases at V and 4 bases at J, leaving 7 bases unmatched. The CDR3 totals 14 residues. Germline values: CDR1 MNHEY, CDR2 SMNVEV (reference sequence). The CDR3 loop reads CASSIQGWSTEAFF. The CDR3 bases are TGTGCCAGCAGTATACAGGGGTGGTCCACTGAAGCTTTCTTT.

The chain recombines TRBV13 with TRBJ1-5; D possibly corresponds to TRBD1 (6 bases). The CDR3 covers 13 residues. Germline V gene data show CDR1 as PRHDT and CDR2 as FYEKMQ (reference sequence). V was shortened by 5 bases and J by 4 bases, with 9 bases between the two germline ends. The CDR3 reads CASSPGQNQPQHF. Written as DNA, the CDR3 is TGTGCCAGCAGCCCCGGACAGAATCAGCCCCAGCATTTT.

This rearrangement joins TRBV12-3 or TRBV12-4 to TRBJ2-7; no clear D gene. This CDR3 contains 12 residues. Trimming shortened V by 3 bases and J by 4 bases, and 7 bases separated the two germline ends. The CDR3 sequence: CASSFTVYEQYF. CDR3 bases: TGTGCCAGCAGTTTTACTGTATACGAGCAGTACTTC.

J is TRBJ2-6 and V is TRBV7-9, with D maybe TRBD1 (6 bases). Germline values: CDR1 SEHNR, CDR2 FQNEAQ (reference sequence). V lost 2 bases and J 0 bases, leaving 8 bases between the germline ends. The CDR3 totals 16 residues. The CDR3 spells CASSLTGISGANVLTF. CDR3 nucleotide sequence: TGTGCCAGCAGCTTAACAGGGATCTCTGGGGCCAACGTCCTGACTTTC.

This chain joins TRBV4-1 and TRBJ1-6; the D is unclear. V lost 4 bases to trimming and J lost 0 bases, with 13 bases between them. The CDR3 spans 17 residues. Germline V gene sequence: CDR1 MGHRA, CDR2 YSYEKL. CDR3 in DNA: TGCGCCAGCAGCCCTTGGTCGCGAAGCTCCTATAATTCACCCCTCCACTTT. As protein: CASSPWSRSSYNSPLHF.

The chain links TRBV21-1 to TRBJ2-3; TRBD2 is taken as the D call from the table, unchecked against the DNA. TRBV21-1 is flagged as a pseudogene. The CDR3 loop spans 15 amino acids. Here the CDR3 DNA reads TGTGCCAGCAGCAAATGCCCGGGGAGCACAGATACGCAGTATTTT. Translated, it gives CASSKCPGSTDTQYF.

This clone was picked up one time. The J gene is TRBJ2-3, the V gene TRBV7-3, with D maybe TRBD1 (5 bases). Trimming left V 6 bases short and J 2 bases short, with 12 bases between. Germline lookup yields CDR1 SGHTA and CDR2 FQGTGA. The CDR3 runs to 14 residues. This chain's CDR3 is CASSPDSTTDTQYF. The CDR3 bases are TGTGCCAGCAGTCCCGACAGTACCACAGATACGCAGTATTTT.

The chain employs TRBV7-3 and TRBJ1-1, with a tentative D call TRBD1 (5 bases). Deletions cut 0 bases from V and 0 bases from J, with 17 bases between. CDR3 length: 18 amino acids. Looked up from germline, CDR1 is SGHTA and CDR2 is FQGTGA. In nucleotides, the CDR3 is TGTGCCAGCAGCTTAACGGCAGCGGGGCCTCCAATGAACACTGAAGCTTTCTTT. Translating it yields CASSLTAAGPPMNTEAFF.

This chain uses TRBV7-6 with TRBJ2-3, with 9 bases identical to TRBD2. The germline V gene encodes CDR1 SGHVS and CDR2 FNYEAQ. This CDR3 region has 15 residues. Trimming cost V 1 base and J 1 base; bases outside gene matches: 0. CDR3 region: CASSLVAGGTDTQYF. CDR3 nucleotides: TGTGCCAGCAGCTTAGTAGCGGGGGGCACAGATACGCAGTATTTT.

CDR3 coding DNA: TGCGCCAGCAGTTCGACAGGGGCTAATGAAAAACTGTTTTTT. Amino acids: CASSSTGANEKLFF. The chain uses TRBV5-1 and TRBJ1-4; 8 bases fit TRBD1. The CDR3 totals 14 residues. Germline V gene lookup returns CDR1 SGHRS and CDR2 YFSETQ. The trim removed 5 bases at V and 3 bases at J, leaving 3 bases unmatched.

The V gene is TRBV2, the J gene TRBJ2-4; a weak D match, TRBD2 (5 bases). V shed 4 bases and J shed 0 bases, with 16 bases lying between them. The germline gives CDR1 SNHLY, CDR2 FYNNEI. This CDR3 spans 17 amino acids. The CDR3 nucleotides read TGTGCCAGCAGTGTGCGCAGAGGAGGTTTAGCCAAAAACATTCAGTACTTC. Protein product: CASSVRRGGLAKNIQYF.

The V call is TRBV10-2, the J call TRBJ2-1, with 8 bases fitting TRBD1. Germline V CDR1 and CDR2: WSHSY, SAAADI. The CDR3 is 12 residues long. Losses at the gene ends were 8 bases for V and 7 bases for J; bases not matched to a gene: 4. CDR3 in amino acids: CASGWTGNEQFF. CDR3 coding DNA: TGCGCCAGCGGATGGACAGGGAATGAGCAGTTCTTC.